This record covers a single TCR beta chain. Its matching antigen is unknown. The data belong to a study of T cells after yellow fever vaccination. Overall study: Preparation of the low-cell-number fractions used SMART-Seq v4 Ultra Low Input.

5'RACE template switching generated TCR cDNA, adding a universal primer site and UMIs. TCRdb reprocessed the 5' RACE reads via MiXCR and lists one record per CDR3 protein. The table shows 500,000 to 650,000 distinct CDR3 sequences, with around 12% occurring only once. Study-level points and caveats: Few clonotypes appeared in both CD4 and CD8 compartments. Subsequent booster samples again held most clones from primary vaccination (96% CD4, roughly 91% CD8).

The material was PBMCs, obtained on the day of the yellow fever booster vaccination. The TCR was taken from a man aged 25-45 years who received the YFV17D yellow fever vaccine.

The CDR3 protein is CASSPFSRSSYEQYF. The CDR3 coding sequence is TGTGCCAGCAGCCCGTTCTCGCGATCCTCTTACGAGCAGTACTTC. The gene calls are TRBV7-6 and TRBJ2-7; D not resolved. CDR3 length: 15 residues. Trimming took off 5 bases at V and 4 bases at J, with 18 bases between the two ends. CDR1 is SGHVS and CDR2 is FNYEAQ in the germline V gene.